This TCR beta chain was captured by sequencing in a study of beta chain features in type 1 diabetes. Study-wide results and limits: In every one of the four CD4+ subsets, TCRB CDR3s were moderately but significantly shorter in Type 1 diabetes patients.

Germline assignment: CDR1 MNHNS and CDR2 SASEGT. The CDR3 spans 16 residues. With 0 bases removed from V and 8 bases from J, the gap between germline ends came to 14 bases. Reverse transcribing all isolated RNA meant expressed TCRB transcripts were sequenced. Clones were read by immunoSEQ multiplex PCR, and TCRdb kept only the in-frame ones, dropping some. Altogether 600,000 to 700,000 clones are present, under 15% being singletons, with the ten largest covering 0.02% to 0.025%. A remark on this clone: The antigen is unknown.

Material: naive CD4+ T cells from blood. This receptor was taken from a man between 18 and 35 years old with type 1 diabetes. The chain recombines TRBV6-1 with TRBJ1-6, with TRBD1 as a possible D gene (5 bases). The CDR3 is CASSEALAGSYSPLHF. DNA for the CDR3: TGTGCCAGCAGTGAAGCTTTGGCAGGGTCGTATTCACCCCTCCACTTT.